Here is one T cell receptor beta chain with its context. Its antigen remains unidentified. The germline V gene encodes CDR1 LGHNT and CDR2 FRNRAP. The V end was cut by 3 bases, the J end by 1 base, with 18 bases between. The CDR3 is made up of 17 amino acids. The data were obtained in a study of cytomegalovirus exposure and HLA in healthy donors. Study-wide results and limits: The classifier was said to identify cytomegalovirus status with high specificity and sensitivity.

Only in-frame clones appear in the TCRdb table, and some are missing; sequencing was by immunoSEQ multiplex PCR. The sample lists 200,000 to 250,000 clones; around 86% were seen once. The sequence derives from a woman under 30 in good health and CMV-seropositive. Sequencing was done on a sample of PBMCs. The chain employs TRBV12-5 and TRBJ1-1; D may be TRBD1 (6 bases). For the CDR3, the DNA is TGTGCTAGTGGTTTCGTCAATTCACAGGGTAGGAACACTGAAGCTTTCTTT. Translating gives CASGFVNSQGRNTEAFF.